This T cell receptor beta chain was retrieved from a study of blood T cells in healthy people across ages. General study points: Estimates drawn from one million T cells were deemed to understate diversity.

About this clonotype itself: Its specificity is not known.

V lost 3 bases and J lost 4, with 16 bases in between. The CDR3 has 15 amino acids. CDR1 SGHDT and CDR2 YYEEEE come from the germline V gene. A J-beta primer mix and a sample-barcoded 5' primer were used in a second PCR of about 7 to 12 cycles. A minimum of 2.5 million CDR3-containing paired-end reads was obtained for each sample. TCRdb ran MiXCR on the 5' RACE reads and lists one entry per CDR3 protein. The repertoire holds 1,300,000 or so distinct CDR3 sequences, with approximately 63% as singletons. The donors, aged about 6 to 90, were healthy Caucasians from Russia. Per sample, no less than 5.5 micrograms of total RNA were extracted.

The rearrangement joins TRBV5-6 to TRBJ2-5; D perhaps matches TRBD2 (5 bases). This TCR came from a man aged 18 to 30 in good health. The source material was blood. The CDR3 is CASSSHGIWGETQYF. CDR3 sequence (DNA): TGTGCCAGCAGCTCTCACGGGATTTGGGGAGAGACCCAGTACTTC.